The 7 T cell receptor beta chains listed next were all sequenced from one sample in a study of shared T cell receptors in the human thymus. Repertoires were generated with immunoSEQ multiplex PCR, while TCRdb's copy carries only in-frame clones and drops some. This sample has hundreds of thousands of clones, with 70% to 90% found just once. These same data were also listed under a study on human thymus T cells.

The sequenced material came from thymocytes. These receptors all come from a boy less than two years old with a congenital heart defect.

As to this clone: Additional DNA sequences in this sample encode the identical CDR3. The chain couples TRBV5-1 to TRBJ2-7, with unresolved D. Germline-derived CDR1 and CDR2 are SGHRS and YFSETQ. Trimming stripped 4 bases from V and 0 bases from J, with 8 bases between. This CDR3 region has 13 residues. CDR3 in amino acids: CASSLRSSYEQYF. CDR3 nucleotides: TGCGCCAGCAGCCTACGAAGCTCCTACGAGCAGTACTTC.

The V gene is TRBV25-1, the J gene TRBJ2-7, with 9 bases lining up with TRBD1. The CDR3 totals 13 residues. The V gene end was trimmed by 6 bases and the J gene end by 1 base; junction bases not matched to a gene: 1. CDR1 is MGHDK and CDR2 is SYGVNS in the germline V gene. For the CDR3, the DNA is TGTGCCAGCAGCGGGACAGGGTCCTACGAGCAGTACTTC. Residues: CASSGTGSYEQYF.

This chain uses TRBV19 with TRBJ1-3; D ambiguous. Germline values: CDR1 LNHDA, CDR2 SQIVND (reference sequence). V gave up 7 bases and J gave up 4 bases, with 8 bases separating them. CDR3 length: 12 amino acids. CDR3 in DNA: TGTGCCAGTACTGGCGGCGGAAACACCATATATTTT. Translation gives CASTGGGNTIYF.

This sequence joins TRBV27 and TRBJ2-2; the D gene is possibly TRBD1 (8 bases). Germline CDR1 is MNHEY and CDR2 is SMNVEV (reference sequence). CDR3 length: 16 residues. V shed 7 bases and J shed 4 bases, with 19 bases lying between them. For the CDR3, the DNA is TGTGCCAGCACCCAGGGGGCTAGCGGTTCCACCGGGGAGCTGTTTTTT. Encoded protein: CASTQGASGSTGELFF.

The chain recombines TRBV7-9 with TRBJ1-3; D gene uncertain. Trimming cost V 0 bases and J 0 bases, with 15 bases left between them. The CDR3 is made up of 18 amino acids. In germline, CDR1 is SEHNR, CDR2 FQNEAQ (reference sequence). The CDR3 region has the DNA TGTGCCAGCAGCTTAGCCGACCGGAGAGTCAACTCTGGAAACACCATATATTTT. Translating it yields CASSLADRRVNSGNTIYF.

This chain joins TRBV9 and TRBJ2-1; 13 bases line up with TRBD2. Germline CDR1 is SGDLS and CDR2 is YYNGEE. V dropped 5 bases and J dropped 0; count of bases not matched to a gene: 11. The CDR3 runs 19 residues. CDR3 in amino acids: CASSATSGRPSSSYNEQFF. CDR3 coding DNA: TGTGCCAGCAGTGCGACTAGCGGGAGGCCATCGAGCTCCTACAATGAGCAGTTCTTC.

This chain joins TRBV28 and TRBJ2-7; 8 bases line up with TRBD1. This CDR3 contains 15 residues. V trimming: 7 bases; J trimming: 4 bases; junction bases outside the gene matches: 12. Per germline, CDR1 MDHEN and CDR2 SYDVKM. The CDR3 DNA is TGTGCCAGCACCACTGACCGGGACAGGCAATACGAGCAGTACTTC. It codes for CASTTDRDRQYEQYF.